This is a list of T cell receptor beta chains from one sample in a study of T cell repertoires in cytomegalovirus infection. TCRdb re-derived calls from the reads in MiXCR, one entry per CDR3 protein. This table has hundreds of thousands of distinct CDR3 sequences, roughly 34% appearing once. These TCRs' antigens remain unknown. The material sequenced was cultured PBMCs, taken from culture after CMV antigen stimulation. These receptors originate from a human donor in good health (CMV status not recorded). Some clones in this sample may be carry-over from other donors' samples. Each CDR3 is given with its conserved first and last residue. The D gene is left open where the match is weak. The size entry is marked missing in some rows and otherwise reads once, few, many or a size class.

d_gene	len	abundance	v_gene	j_gene	CDR3nt	CDR3aa
NA	15	NA	TRBV5-4	TRBJ2-1	TGTGCCAGCAGCTCACGGGGGAGCTCCTACAATGAGCAGTTCTTC	CASSSRGSSYNEQFF
NA	13	NA	TRBV7-2	TRBJ2-7	TGTGCCAGCAGCCACCCAGACCCCCCGCAGCAGTACTTC	CASSHPDPPQQYF
NA	12	NA	TRBV29-1	TRBJ2-5	TGCAGCGTTAGGACAGTCCAAGAGACCCAGTACTTC	CSVRTVQETQYF
NA	17	NA	TRBV28	TRBJ2-1	TGTGCCAGCAGTTTGATGATCACCTCCGCCCTCGGCAATGAGCAGTTCTTC	CASSLMITSALGNEQFF
TRBD1	15	NA	TRBV15	TRBJ1-2	TGTGCCACCAGCAGGGGGACAGATCGAGGGAGGGGCTACACCTTC	CATSRGTDRGRGYTF
NA	14	few	TRBV15	TRBJ1-1	TGTGCCACCAGCAGAGATGTAAAGGACACTGAAGCTTTCTTT	CATSRDVKDTEAFF
NA	15	NA	TRBV27	TRBJ2-2	TGTGCCAGCAAATGGGGCGGTTCGAACACCGGGGAGCTGTTTTTT	CASKWGGSNTGELFF
TRBD1	14	NA	TRBV6-2/TRBV6-3	TRBJ2-1	TGTGCCAGCAGTTACGACAGGGGTTACAATGAGCAGTTCTTC	CASSYDRGYNEQFF
NA	14	few	TRBV7-2	TRBJ2-5	TGTGCCAGCAGCCCCGGCGGAATAAGTGGGACCCAGTACTTC	CASSPGGISGTQYF
NA	13	NA	TRBV20-1	TRBJ2-5	TGCAGTGCTAGAGATGGAGGGTTGGAGACCCAGTACTTC	CSARDGGLETQYF
NA	15	few	TRBV28	TRBJ1-5	TGTGCCAGCAGTTTTTATTCCGCGGGCAATCAGCCCCAGCATTTT	CASSFYSAGNQPQHF
TRBD1	16	NA	TRBV12-3/TRBV12-4	TRBJ1-2	TGTGCCAGCAGTCAGCGGACAGGGCAAGCTAACTATGGCTACACCTTC	CASSQRTGQANYGYTF
TRBD1	15	NA	TRBV4-3	TRBJ1-4	TGCGCCAGCAGCCAGGATGGACAGGGGAATGAAAAACTGTTTTTT	CASSQDGQGNEKLFF
NA	15	NA	TRBV7-8	TRBJ2-5	TGTGCCAGCAGCTTAGGGCACAGGGTGGGAGAGACCCAGTACTTC	CASSLGHRVGETQYF
NA	16	NA	TRBV6-1	TRBJ1-1	TGTGCCAGCAGTGAATGGAATAGGGCCTTGAACACTGAAGCTTTCTTT	CASSEWNRALNTEAFF
TRBD1	14	few	TRBV7-2	TRBJ2-7	TGTGCCAGCAGCTTAGAACAGGGGTGGTACGAGCAGTACTTC	CASSLEQGWYEQYF
TRBD2	16	NA	TRBV12-3/TRBV12-4	TRBJ2-3	TGTGCCAGCAGTTGGCGACTAGCGGGAGAGGGGGATACGCAGTATTTT	CASSWRLAGEGDTQYF